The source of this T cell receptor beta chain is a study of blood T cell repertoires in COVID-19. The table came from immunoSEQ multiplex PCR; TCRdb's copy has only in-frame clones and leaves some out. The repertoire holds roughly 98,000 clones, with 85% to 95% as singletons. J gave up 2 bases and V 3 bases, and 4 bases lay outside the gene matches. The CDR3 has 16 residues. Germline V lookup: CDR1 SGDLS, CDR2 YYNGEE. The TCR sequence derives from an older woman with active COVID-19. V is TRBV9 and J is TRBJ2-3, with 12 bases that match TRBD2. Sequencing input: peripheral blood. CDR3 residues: CASSGRLAGVTDTQYF. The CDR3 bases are TGTGCCAGCAGCGGTCGACTAGCGGGGGTCACAGATACGCAGTATTTT. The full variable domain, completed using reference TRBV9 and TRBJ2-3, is DSGVTQTPKHLITATGQRVTLRCSPRSGDLSVYWYQQSLDQGLQFLIQYYNGEERAKGNILERFSAQQFPDLHSELNLSSLELGDSALYFCASSGRLAGVTDTQYFGPGTRLTVL.